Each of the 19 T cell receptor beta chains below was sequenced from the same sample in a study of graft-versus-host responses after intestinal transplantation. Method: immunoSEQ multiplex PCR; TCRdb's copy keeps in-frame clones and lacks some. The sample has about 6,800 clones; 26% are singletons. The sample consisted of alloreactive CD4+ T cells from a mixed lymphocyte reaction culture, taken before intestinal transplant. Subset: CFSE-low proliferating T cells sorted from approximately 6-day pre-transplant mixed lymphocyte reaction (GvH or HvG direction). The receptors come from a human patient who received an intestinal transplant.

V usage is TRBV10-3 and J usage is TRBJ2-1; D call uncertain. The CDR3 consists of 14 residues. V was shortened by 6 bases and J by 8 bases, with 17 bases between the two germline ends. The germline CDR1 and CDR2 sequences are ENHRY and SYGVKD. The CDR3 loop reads CAISSTLMKDEQFF. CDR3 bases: TGTGCCATCAGCTCGACCCTTATGAAGGATGAGCAGTTCTTC.

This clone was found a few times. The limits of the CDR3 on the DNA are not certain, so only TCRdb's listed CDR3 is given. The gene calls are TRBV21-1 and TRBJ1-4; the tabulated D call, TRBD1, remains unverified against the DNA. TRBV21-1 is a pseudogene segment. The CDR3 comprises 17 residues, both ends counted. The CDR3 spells CASSKVGQGALFEKLFF.

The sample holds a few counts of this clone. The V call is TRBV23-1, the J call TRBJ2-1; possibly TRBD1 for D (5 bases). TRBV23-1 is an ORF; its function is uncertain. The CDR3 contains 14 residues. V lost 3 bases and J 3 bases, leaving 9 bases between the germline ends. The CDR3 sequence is CASSHRDSYNEQFF. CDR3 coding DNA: TGCGCCAGCAGTCATCGTGACAGCTACAATGAGCAGTTCTTC.

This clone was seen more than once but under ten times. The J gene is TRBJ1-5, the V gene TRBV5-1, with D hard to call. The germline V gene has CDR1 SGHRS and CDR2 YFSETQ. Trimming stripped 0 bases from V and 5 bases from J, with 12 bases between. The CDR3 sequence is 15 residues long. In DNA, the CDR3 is TGCGCCAGCAGCTTGGGCCCAAACCTCGATCAGCCCCAGCATTTT. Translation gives CASSLGPNLDQPQHF.

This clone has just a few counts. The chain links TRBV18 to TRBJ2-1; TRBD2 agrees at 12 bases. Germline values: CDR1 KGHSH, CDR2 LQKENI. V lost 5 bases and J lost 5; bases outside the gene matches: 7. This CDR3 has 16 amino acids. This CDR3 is CASSAYGLAGNNEQFF. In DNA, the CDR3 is TGTGCCAGCTCAGCCTACGGACTAGCGGGAAACAATGAGCAGTTCTTC.

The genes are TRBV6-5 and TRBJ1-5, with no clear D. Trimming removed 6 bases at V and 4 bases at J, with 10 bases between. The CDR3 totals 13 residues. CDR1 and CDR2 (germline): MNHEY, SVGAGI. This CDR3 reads CASSLLKNQPQHF. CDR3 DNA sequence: TGTGCCAGCAGCCTCTTAAAGAATCAGCCCCAGCATTTT.

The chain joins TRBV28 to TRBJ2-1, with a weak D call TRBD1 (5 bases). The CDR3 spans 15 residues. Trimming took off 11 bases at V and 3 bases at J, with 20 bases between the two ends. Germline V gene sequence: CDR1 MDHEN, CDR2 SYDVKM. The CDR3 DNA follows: TGTGCCCTTAGCAAGGGGCACCGAGTCTACAATGAGCAGTTCTTC. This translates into CALSKGHRVYNEQFF.

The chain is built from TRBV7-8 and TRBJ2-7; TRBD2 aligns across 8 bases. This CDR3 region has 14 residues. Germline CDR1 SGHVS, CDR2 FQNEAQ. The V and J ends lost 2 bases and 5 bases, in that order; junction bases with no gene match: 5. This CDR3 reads CASSLYGLAHEQYF. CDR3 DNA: TGTGCCAGCAGCTTATACGGACTAGCCCACGAGCAGTACTTC.

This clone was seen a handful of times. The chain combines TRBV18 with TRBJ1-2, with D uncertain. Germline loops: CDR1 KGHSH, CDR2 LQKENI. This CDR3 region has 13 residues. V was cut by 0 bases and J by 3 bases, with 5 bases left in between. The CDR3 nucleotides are TGTGCCAGCTCACCACCGATCTACTATGGCTACACCTTC. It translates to CASSPPIYYGYTF.

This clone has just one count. DNA of the CDR3: TGTGCCAGCAGTTACTCCCCGGGCCCGGGTGGTACGCAGTATTTT. This sequence encodes CASSYSPGPGGTQYF. The genes are TRBV6-5 and TRBJ2-3; D gene ambiguous. Germline CDR1 MNHEY, CDR2 SVGAGI. The CDR3 spans 15 residues. V lost 0 bases, J lost 8 bases, and 15 bases lay in between.

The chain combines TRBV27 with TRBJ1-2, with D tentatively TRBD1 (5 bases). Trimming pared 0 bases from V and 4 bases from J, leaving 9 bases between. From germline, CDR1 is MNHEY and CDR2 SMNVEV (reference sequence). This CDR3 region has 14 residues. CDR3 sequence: CASSLSFRAYGYTF. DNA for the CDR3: TGTGCCAGCAGTTTATCCTTCAGGGCCTATGGCTACACCTTC.

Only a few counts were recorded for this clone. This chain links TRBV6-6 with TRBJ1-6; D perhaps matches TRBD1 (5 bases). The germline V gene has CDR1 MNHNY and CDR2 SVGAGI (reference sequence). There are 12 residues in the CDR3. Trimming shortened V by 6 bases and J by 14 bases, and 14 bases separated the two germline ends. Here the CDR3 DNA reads TGTGCCAGCAGCAATCCCCAGGGATCCCTCCACTTT. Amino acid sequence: CASSNPQGSLHF.

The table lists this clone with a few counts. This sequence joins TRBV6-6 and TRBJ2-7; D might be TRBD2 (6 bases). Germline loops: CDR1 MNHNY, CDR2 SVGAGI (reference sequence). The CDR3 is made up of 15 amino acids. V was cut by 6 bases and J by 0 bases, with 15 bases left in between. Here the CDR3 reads CASSQRRGGSYEQYF. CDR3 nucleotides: TGTGCCAGCAGCCAACGGCGGGGAGGCTCCTACGAGCAGTACTTC.

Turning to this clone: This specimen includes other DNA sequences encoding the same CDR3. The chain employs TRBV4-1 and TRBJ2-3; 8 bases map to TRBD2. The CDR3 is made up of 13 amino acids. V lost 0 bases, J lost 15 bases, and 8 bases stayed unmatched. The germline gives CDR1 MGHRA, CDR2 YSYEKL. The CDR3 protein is CASSQDGGTRLYF. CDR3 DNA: TGCGCCAGCAGCCAAGATGGAGGGACTAGGTTATATTTT.

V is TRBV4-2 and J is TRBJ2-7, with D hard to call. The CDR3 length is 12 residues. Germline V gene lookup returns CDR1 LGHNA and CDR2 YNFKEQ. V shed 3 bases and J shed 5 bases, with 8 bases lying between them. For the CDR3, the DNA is TGTGCCAGCAGCCACTTCCGCGACGAGCAGTACTTC. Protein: CASSHFRDEQYF.

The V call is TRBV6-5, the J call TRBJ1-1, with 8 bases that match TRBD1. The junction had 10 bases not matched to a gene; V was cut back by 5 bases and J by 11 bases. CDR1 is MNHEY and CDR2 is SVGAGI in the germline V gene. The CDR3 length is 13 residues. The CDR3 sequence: CASSGPEGQGAFF. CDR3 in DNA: TGTGCCAGCAGTGGACCCGAAGGACAGGGTGCTTTCTTT.

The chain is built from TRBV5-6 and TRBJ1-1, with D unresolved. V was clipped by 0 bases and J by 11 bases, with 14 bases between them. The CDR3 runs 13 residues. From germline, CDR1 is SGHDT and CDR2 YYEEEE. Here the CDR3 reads CASSLAGVPHAFF. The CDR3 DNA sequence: TGTGCCAGCAGCTTGGCCGGGGTCCCGCACGCTTTCTTT.

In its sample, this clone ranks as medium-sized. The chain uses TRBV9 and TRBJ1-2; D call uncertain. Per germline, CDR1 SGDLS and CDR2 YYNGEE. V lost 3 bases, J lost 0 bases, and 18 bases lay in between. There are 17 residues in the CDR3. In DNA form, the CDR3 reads TGTGCCAGCAGCGACCGATCCTGGACGAGCGCTAACTATGGCTACACCTTC. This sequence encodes CASSDRSWTSANYGYTF.

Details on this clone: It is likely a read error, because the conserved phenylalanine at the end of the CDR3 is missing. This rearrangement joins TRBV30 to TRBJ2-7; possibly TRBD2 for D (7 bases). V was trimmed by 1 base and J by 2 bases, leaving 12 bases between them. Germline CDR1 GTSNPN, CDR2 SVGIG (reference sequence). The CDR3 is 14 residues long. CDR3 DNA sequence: TGTGCCTGGAGTGGCGGGGGCACGGCCTACGAGCAGTACCTC. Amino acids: CAWSGGGTAYEQYL.